This T cell receptor beta chain came from a study of cytomegalovirus exposure and HLA in healthy donors. General study results and limits: Earlier findings revealed that most TCR beta V segments proved productive either about 90% or about 30% of the time.

Both 60 Vbeta primers and 13 Jbeta primers went into the PCR. Only in-frame clones appear in the TCRdb table, and some are missing; sequencing was by immunoSEQ multiplex PCR. This sample has about 130,000 clones, with around 80% found just once. Germline V gives CDR1 SGHRS, CDR2 YFSETQ. This CDR3 region has 14 residues. J lost 2 bases, V lost 3 bases, and 4 bases had no gene match. Concerning this clone itself: Its antigen is currently unknown.

The chain recombines TRBV5-1 with TRBJ1-2; 7 nucleotides line up with TRBD1. The sequence derives from a man in his fifties or sixties in good health and CMV-seronegative. The specimen was PBMCs. The CDR3 region has the DNA TGCGCCAGCAGCTCCCTGGGACAGAACTATGGCTACACCTTC. Its translation is CASSSLGQNYGYTF.